This T cell receptor beta chain comes out of a study of blood T cell repertoires in COVID-19. Sequencing was performed with immunoSEQ multiplex PCR; in TCRdb, only in-frame clones are kept and a portion is missing. The repertoire consists of more than 60,000 clones, with roughly nine tenths occurring once and the leading ten covering 4.5% to 5%. Trimming removed 0 bases at V and 6 bases at J, with 21 bases between. CDR3 length: 17 amino acids. The source material was peripheral blood. This rearrangement joins TRBV23-1 to TRBJ2-7; D is possibly TRBD1 (6 bases). TRBV23-1 is marked as an open reading frame, function uncertain. This TCR was sampled from a woman aged 45-65 years with active COVID-19. In DNA form, the CDR3 reads TGCGCCAGCAGTCAATCCCCCAACAGGGTCATTACCTGCGAGCAGTACTTC. Residues: CASSQSPNRVITCEQYF.